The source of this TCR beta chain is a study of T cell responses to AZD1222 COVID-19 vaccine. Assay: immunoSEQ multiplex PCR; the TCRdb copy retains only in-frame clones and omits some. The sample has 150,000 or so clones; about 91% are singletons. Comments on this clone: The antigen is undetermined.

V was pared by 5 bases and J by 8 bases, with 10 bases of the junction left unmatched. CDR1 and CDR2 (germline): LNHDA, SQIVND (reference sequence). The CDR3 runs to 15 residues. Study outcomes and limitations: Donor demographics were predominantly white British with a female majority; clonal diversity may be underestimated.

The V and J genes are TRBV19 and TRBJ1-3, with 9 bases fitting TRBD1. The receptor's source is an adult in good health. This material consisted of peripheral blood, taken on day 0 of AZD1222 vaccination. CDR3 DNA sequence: TGTGCCAGTAGTTTCGGGACAGGGCAAAGCTACACCATATATTTT. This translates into CASSFGTGQSYTIYF. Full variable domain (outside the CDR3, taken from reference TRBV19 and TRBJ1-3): DGGITQSPKYLFRKEGQNVTLSCEQNLNHDAMYWYRQDPGQGLRLIYYSQIVNDFQKGDIAEGYSVSREKKESFPLTVTSAQKNPTAFYLCASSFGTGQSYTIYFGEGSWLTVV.